The 31 T cell receptor beta chains reported below all come from one sample, sequenced in a study of blood T cell repertoires in COVID-19. Measured with immunoSEQ multiplex PCR; TCRdb has only the in-frame clones, and not every one. In the table there are about 190,000 clones, 70% to 90% of which are singletons. The sample consisted of peripheral blood. These receptors were collected from a human donor in a cohort sampled during active COVID-19.

The chain is built from TRBV28 and TRBJ2-7; 7 nucleotides align to TRBD1. The CDR3 sequence is 14 residues long. After removal of 5 bases from V and 8 bases from J, the junction contained 12 bases not matched to a gene. In germline, CDR1 is MDHEN, CDR2 SYDVKM. The CDR3 bases are TGTGCCAGCAGTGGGGACAGTGGGACCTTGCAGCAGTACTTC. Amino acid sequence: CASSGDSGTLQQYF.

The gene calls are TRBV5-6 and TRBJ1-2, with unresolved D. The V gene's germline CDR1 is SGHDT and CDR2 YYEEEE. The CDR3 spans 13 residues. V gave up 2 bases and J gave up 2 bases, with 7 bases separating them. CDR3 nucleotide sequence: TGTGCCAGCAGCTTAGTCAGAAACTATGGCTACACCTTC. Protein: CASSLVRNYGYTF.

V is TRBV6-5 and J is TRBJ2-1; no clear D gene. V was shortened by 5 bases and J by 5 bases, with 10 bases between the two germline ends. This CDR3 is 13 amino acids long. CDR1 MNHEY and CDR2 SVGAGI come from the germline V gene. In nucleotides, the CDR3 is TGTGCCAGCAGTCTTTTAACTAACAATGAGCAGTTCTTC. Protein product: CASSLLTNNEQFF.

The rearrangement links TRBV3-1 (or the pseudogene TRBV3-2) to TRBJ2-1, with a weak D call TRBD2 (7 bases). CDR1 LGHDT and CDR2 YNNKEL come from the germline V gene (reference sequence). The length of the CDR3 is 16 residues. V was cut by 4 bases and J by 9 bases, with 22 bases left in between. The CDR3 is CASSLRGGRPFSEQFF. Written as DNA, the CDR3 is TGTGCCAGCAGCCTAAGGGGGGGGAGACCTTTTAGTGAGCAGTTCTTC.

The V call is TRBV5-1, the J call TRBJ2-2, with D perhaps TRBD1 (5 bases). V shed 0 bases and J shed 4 bases, with 7 bases lying between them. CDR3 size: 14 residues. Germline V gene sequence: CDR1 SGHRS, CDR2 YFSETQ. The CDR3 is CASSLGQITGELFF. Written as DNA, the CDR3 is TGCGCCAGCAGCTTGGGACAGATCACCGGGGAGCTGTTTTTT.

V usage is TRBV11-3 and J usage is TRBJ2-3; 7 bases are shared with TRBD1. The CDR3 extends over 15 amino acids. Germline assignment: CDR1 SGHNT and CDR2 YENEEA. V shed 5 bases and J 0 bases; nucleotides not matched to a gene: 5. As DNA, the CDR3 is TGTGCCAGCAGCCCACAGGGGAAAAGCACAGATACGCAGTATTTT. Its translation: CASSPQGKSTDTQYF.

The chain has TRBV4-1 and TRBJ2-7, with D perhaps TRBD1 (5 bases). V was clipped by 2 bases and J by 5 bases, with 16 bases between them. The CDR3 is 15 amino acids. The germline V gene encodes CDR1 MGHRA and CDR2 YSYEKL. CDR3 DNA: TGCGCCAGCAGCCAATTGCACAGGACGGTGGACGAGCAGTACTTC. This codes for CASSQLHRTVDEQYF.

V is TRBV6-2 or TRBV6-3 and J is TRBJ2-3, with 7 nucleotides matching TRBD2. Germline assignment: CDR1 MNHEY and CDR2 SVGEGT. CDR3 length equals 17 residues. Germline trimming cut 2 bases from V and 2 bases from J; bases unmatched to any gene: 10. The CDR3 sequence: CASSYQKAGSITDTQYF. In nucleotides, the CDR3 is TGTGCCAGCAGTTACCAAAAAGCGGGAAGCATCACAGATACGCAGTATTTT.

As to this clone: This sample includes further DNA sequences coding for the same CDR3. The CDR3 loop is CASSLDPGGAYGYTF. CDR3 coding DNA: TGCGCCAGCAGCTTGGATCCAGGGGGCGCATATGGCTACACCTTC. The V call is TRBV5-1, the J call TRBJ1-2, with 8 bases matching TRBD1. After removal of 0 bases from V and 5 bases from J, the junction contained 6 bases not matched to a gene. The CDR3 is 15 amino acids. Germline CDR1 is SGHRS and CDR2 is YFSETQ.

This clone came up a few times. The rearrangement joins TRBV7-7 to TRBJ2-2; no firm D call. V was cut by 6 bases and J by 0 bases, with 11 bases left in between. This CDR3 is built from 15 residues. Germline assignment: CDR1 SSHAT and CDR2 FNYEAQ (reference sequence). The CDR3 DNA sequence: TGTGCCAGCAGTCCATATGCAGCGAACACCGGGGAGCTGTTTTTT. This encodes CASSPYAANTGELFF.

The CDR3 protein is CASSPASGSAYEQYF. CDR3 DNA sequence: TGTGCCAGCAGCCCCGCTAGCGGGAGTGCCTACGAGCAGTACTTC. The chain links TRBV28 to TRBJ2-7; 10 positions agree with TRBD2. Trimming removed 6 bases from V and 2 bases from J; junction bases left unmatched: 7. The germline CDR1 and CDR2 sequences are MDHEN and SYDVKM. The CDR3 is 15 amino acids.

The chain employs TRBV4-2 and TRBJ2-3; tentative D call: TRBD1 (5 bases). Looked up from germline, CDR1 is LGHNA and CDR2 is YNFKEQ. The V end lost 0 bases, the J end lost 4 bases, and 8 bases lay between the germline ends. CDR3 length: 14 amino acids. CDR3: CASSQESGPDTQYF. CDR3 nucleotide sequence: TGTGCCAGCAGCCAAGAGTCAGGGCCAGATACGCAGTATTTT.

The chain has TRBV4-3 and TRBJ2-7; tentatively, D is TRBD2 (7 bases). The germline V gene has CDR1 LGHNA and CDR2 YSLEER. The CDR3 has 14 residues. Trimming took 4 bases from V and 5 from J, leaving 15 bases between them. The CDR3 DNA is TGCGCCAGCAGCCGAGAAGGGGGGGTCGACGAGCAGTACTTC. Translating gives CASSREGGVDEQYF.

J is TRBJ2-7 and V is TRBV6-5; 9 bases line up with TRBD1. The CDR3 contains 15 residues. With V trimmed by 0 bases and J by 5 bases, 5 bases remained unmatched. Germline V gene sequence: CDR1 MNHEY, CDR2 SVGAGI. The CDR3 DNA follows: TGTGCCAGCAGTTACTCTGGACAGGGGTACGACGAGCAGTACTTC. Its protein product is CASSYSGQGYDEQYF.

The genes are TRBV7-8 and TRBJ1-4, with 11 bases aligning to TRBD1. The J segment lost 7 bases and the V segment lost 0 bases, leaving 4 bases of the junction unmatched. Germline CDR1 SGHVS, CDR2 FQNEAQ. The CDR3 has 16 residues. The CDR3 region has the DNA TGTGCCAGCAGCTTAGCGGGGGGACAGGGGGGTGAAAAACTGTTTTTT. Amino acid sequence: CASSLAGGQGGEKLFF. Together with reference TRBV7-8 and TRBJ1-4, the CDR3 gives the full variable domain: GAGVSQSPRYKVAKRGQDVALRCDPISGHVSLFWYQQALGQGPEFLTYFQNEAQLDKSGLPSDRFFAERPEGSVSTLKIQRTQQEDSAVYLCASSLAGGQGGEKLFFGSGTQLSVL.

Only a few counts were recorded for this clone. The genes are TRBV19 and TRBJ2-2, with 7 nucleotides matching TRBD2. Germline V gene sequence: CDR1 LNHDA, CDR2 SQIVND (reference sequence). V lost 7 bases and J lost 1; bases outside the gene matches: 6. The CDR3 is 15 residues long. The CDR3: CASIGTNQNTGELFF. In nucleotides, the CDR3 is TGTGCCAGTATCGGGACTAACCAGAACACCGGGGAGCTGTTTTTT.

The chain combines TRBV6-5 with TRBJ2-3, with a possible D match to TRBD1 (5 bases). Germline V lookup: CDR1 MNHEY, CDR2 SVGAGI. This CDR3 is built from 15 residues. V lost 9 bases and J lost 2, with 18 bases in between. The chain's CDR3 is CASALLTGPTDTQYF. CDR3 nucleotide sequence: TGTGCCAGTGCCCTCCTCACAGGACCCACAGATACGCAGTATTTT.

The chain combines TRBV27 with TRBJ1-2; D ambiguous. Per germline, CDR1 MNHEY and CDR2 SMNVEV (reference sequence). The CDR3 is 12 residues long. V lost 5 bases, J lost 2 bases, and 6 bases lay in between. In nucleotides, the CDR3 is TGTGCCAGCAGTCACAGCAACTATGGCTACACCTTC. Protein sequence: CASSHSNYGYTF.

The chain carries TRBV6-2 or TRBV6-3 and TRBJ1-2; D is unresolved. Germline CDR1 reads MNHEY; CDR2 reads SVGEGT. Between the trimmed V and J ends, which lost 0 bases and 8 bases, there was a span of 19 bases. The CDR3 is 16 residues long. This CDR3 reads CASSYSTPSRYGGYTF. The CDR3 nucleotides read TGTGCCAGCAGTTACTCCACCCCCTCGAGGTATGGAGGCTACACCTTC.

This chain connects TRBV5-4 to TRBJ2-2, with TRBD2 matching over 12 bases. This CDR3 region has 15 residues. V shed 4 bases and J 7 bases; nucleotides not matched to a gene: 5. Germline V gene sequence: CDR1 SGHNT, CDR2 YYREEE (reference sequence). CDR3 nucleotides: TGTGCCAGCAGCCTAGCGGGGGGGCAATTCGGGGAGCTGTTTTTT. This sequence encodes CASSLAGGQFGELFF.

J is TRBJ1-2 and V is TRBV28; a weak D match, TRBD1 (5 bases). The CDR3 sequence is 12 residues long. Trimming stripped 6 bases from V and 5 bases from J, with 10 bases between. The germline V gene has CDR1 MDHEN and CDR2 SYDVKM. The CDR3 sequence: CASSQGQYGYTF. CDR3 sequence (DNA): TGTGCCAGCAGCCAAGGACAATATGGCTACACCTTC.

V is TRBV7-2 and J is TRBJ2-7, with D perhaps matching TRBD1 (5 bases). Deletions cut 2 bases from V and 3 bases from J, with 11 bases between. Germline CDR1 and CDR2: SGHTA and FQGNSA. The CDR3 covers 14 residues. The CDR3: CASSLMDTNYEQYF. CDR3 DNA: TGTGCCAGCAGCTTAATGGACACCAACTACGAGCAGTACTTC.

About this clone: The same CDR3 is also encoded by other DNA sequences in this sample. V usage is TRBV5-4 and J usage is TRBJ1-6, with 7 bases fitting TRBD1. Trimming took 0 bases from V and 6 from J; bases not matched to a gene: 0. Germline V lookup: CDR1 SGHNT, CDR2 YYREEE (reference sequence). The CDR3 sequence is 14 residues long. The CDR3 nucleotides read TGTGCCAGCAGCTTGGACAGGGGTAATTCACCCCTCCACTTT. This gives the protein CASSLDRGNSPLHF.

The chain uses TRBV6-6 and TRBJ2-3, with 7 bases that match TRBD1. The CDR3 sequence is 16 residues long. Trimming took 0 bases from V and 2 from J; bases not matched to a gene: 5. Germline V gives CDR1 MNHNY, CDR2 SVGAGI (reference sequence). DNA of the CDR3: TGTGCCAGCAGTTACTCGTGGACAGGACTCACAGATACGCAGTATTTT. The encoded protein is CASSYSWTGLTDTQYF.

This clone was counted between two and nine times. The genes are TRBV3-1 (or the pseudogene TRBV3-2) and TRBJ2-7; a weak D match, TRBD1 (6 bases). The CDR3 is 17 amino acids. Trimming took off 4 bases at V and 0 bases at J, with 19 bases between the two ends. Germline assignment: CDR1 LGHDT and CDR2 YNNKEL (reference sequence). The CDR3 DNA reads TGTGCCAGCAGCCGGGGGCCTGAGGTGATTTCCTCCTACGAGCAGTACTTC. This gives the protein CASSRGPEVISSYEQYF.

The chain is built from TRBV5-1 and TRBJ2-2; no firm D call. Looked up from germline, CDR1 is SGHRS and CDR2 is YFSETQ. The ends were cut back, 5 bases at V and 7 bases at J, with 15 bases in the middle. This CDR3 is 14 amino acids long. The CDR3 bases are TGCGCCAGCAGGCGCGGAGAGGCGTTCGGGGAGCTGTTTTTT. Translating gives CASRRGEAFGELFF.

This rearrangement joins TRBV5-1 to TRBJ1-2; 7 nucleotides align to TRBD1. The CDR3 is 15 residues long. The junction had 7 bases not matched to a gene; V was cut back by 4 bases and J by 1 base. The germline V gene has CDR1 SGHRS and CDR2 YFSETQ. The CDR3 region is CASSPGQTHNYGYTF. For the CDR3, the DNA is TGCGCCAGCAGCCCGGGACAGACACATAACTATGGCTACACCTTC.

The rearrangement uses TRBV5-1 and TRBJ2-7; TRBD1 is a possible D gene (6 bases). V lost 3 bases and J lost 2, with 12 bases in between. The CDR3 covers 14 residues. Germline V gene data show CDR1 as SGHRS and CDR2 as YFSETQ. Here the CDR3 DNA reads TGCGCCAGCAGCTCGGGACATTTCCCCTACGAGCAGTACTTC. It is translated as CASSSGHFPYEQYF.

The chain is built from TRBV7-8 and TRBJ1-1; D remains unclear. V gave up 5 bases and J gave up 11 bases, with 15 bases separating them. Germline V CDR1 and CDR2: SGHVS, FQNEAQ. The CDR3 length is 12 residues. CDR3 residues: CASSPPAGPAFF. CDR3 sequence (DNA): TGTGCCAGCAGCCCCCCCGCAGGCCCCGCTTTCTTT.

This clone was recorded only once. The V and J genes are TRBV7-8 and TRBJ2-3; D possibly corresponds to TRBD2 (5 bases). CDR1 and CDR2 from the germline V gene are SGHVS and FQNEAQ. The CDR3 is 14 amino acids. Trimming stripped 3 bases from V and 4 bases from J, with 11 bases between. The chain's CDR3 is CASSLWTGADTQYF. CDR3 DNA sequence: TGTGCCAGCAGCTTGTGGACTGGGGCAGATACGCAGTATTTT. The whole variable domain, filled in from reference TRBV7-8 and TRBJ2-3, reads GAGVSQSPRYKVAKRGQDVALRCDPISGHVSLFWYQQALGQGPEFLTYFQNEAQLDKSGLPSDRFFAERPEGSVSTLKIQRTQQEDSAVYLCASSLWTGADTQYFGPGTRLTVL.

This clone is a singleton in its sample. This chain uses TRBV30 with TRBJ1-2, with D possibly matching TRBD1 (5 bases). The length of the CDR3 is 14 residues. The germline CDR1 and CDR2 sequences are GTSNPN and SVGIG (reference sequence). V was shortened by 3 bases and J by 1 base, with 12 bases between the two germline ends. As DNA, the CDR3 is TGTGCCTGGAGAAAAATCGACAGTAACTATGGCTACACCTTC. Encoded protein: CAWRKIDSNYGYTF. The whole variable domain, filled in from reference TRBV30 and TRBJ1-2, reads SQTIHQWPATLVQPVGSPLSLECTVEGTSNPNLYWYRQAAGRGLQLLFYSVGIGQISSEVPQNLSASRPQDRQFILSSKKLLLSDSGFYLCAWRKIDSNYGYTFGSGTRLTVV.